This T cell receptor beta chain was sequenced for a study of blood T cell dynamics during melanoma immunotherapy. Study-wide results and caveats: Cell-free DNA CDR3 sequences most resembled the immune-effector CD8+ subset, which was also most clonal. Whether repertoire-driving clones were melanoma-specific could not be determined.

Time point specified: week 3, after first cycle of checkpoint inhibitor. Disease control meant complete response, partial response or stable disease at 12 weeks. This clone was picked up a small number of times. Its antigen is as yet unknown. All DNA from each sorted CD8+ subset was loaded. Sequenced by immunoSEQ multiplex PCR; TCRdb stores in-frame clones only, minus some. The sample consists of around 16,000 clones, about 95% of them appearing once. CDR1 is SGHTS, CDR2 YDEGEE, per germline. The CDR3 is 12 residues long. The junction had 2 bases not matched to a gene; V was cut back by 2 bases and J by 6 bases.

The rearrangement links TRBV5-8 to TRBJ2-7; 7 nucleotides agree with TRBD2. The specimen comprised effector memory CD8+ T cells from blood, sampled from a patient treated with checkpoint blockade. This sequence was found in a human donor with melanoma. As DNA, the CDR3 is TGTGCCAGCAGCTTATCGGGAGGCGAGCAGTACTTC. This gives the protein CASSLSGGEQYF.